A selection of T cell receptor beta chains follows, all from one sample in a study of shared clonotypes between healthy human individuals. Sequencing used immunoSEQ multiplex PCR; TCRdb keeps in-frame clones, though not all of them. The table has 2,500,000 or so clones, about nine tenths seen once. What was sequenced was naive CD4+ T cells from PBMCs. These receptors were taken from a man aged 18 to 29 in good health. Some clones in this sample may be carry-over from other donors' samples. Both conserved end residues are part of each CDR3. The order of the fields is V gene, D gene, clone size, J gene, CDR3 DNA, CDR3 protein. The D gene is left open where the match is weak. Where a row states a size, it is once, few, many or the class of an expanded clone; other rows omit it.

v_call: TRBV10-3; d_call: .; clone_size: once; j_call: TRBJ1-2; cdr3_nt: TGTGCCACCAGTTCGAGGGGCACCCCCTATGGCTACACCTTC; cdr3_aa: CATSSRGTPYGYTF
v_call: TRBV11-2; d_call: .; clone_size: once; j_call: TRBJ2-2; cdr3_nt: TGTGCCAGCAGCCCATCTCGCCCCGGGGAGCTGTTTTTT; cdr3_aa: CASSPSRPGELFF
v_call: TRBV25-1; d_call: .; clone_size: .; j_call: TRBJ2-7; cdr3_nt: TGTGCCAGCAGGGCAATGACCTACGAGCAGTACTTC; cdr3_aa: CASRAMTYEQYF
v_call: TRBV7-2; d_call: .; clone_size: .; j_call: TRBJ2-5; cdr3_nt: TGTGCCAGCAGCTTATTGGGGGAGACCCAGTACTTC; cdr3_aa: CASSLLGETQYF
v_call: TRBV9; d_call: .; clone_size: .; j_call: TRBJ2-3; cdr3_nt: TGTGCCAGCAGCGTAACGAGTGGGTCCACAGATACGCAGTATTTT; cdr3_aa: CASSVTSGSTDTQYF
v_call: TRBV21-1; d_call: .; clone_size: .; j_call: TRBJ1-5; cdr3_nt: TGTGCCAGCAGCGGGACGGCTAGCAATCAGCCCCAGCATTTT; cdr3_aa: CASSGTASNQPQHF
v_call: TRBV25-1; d_call: TRBD1; clone_size: .; j_call: TRBJ2-3; cdr3_nt: TGTGCCAGCAGCGGGACAGGGTATATTGATACGCAGTATTTT; cdr3_aa: CASSGTGYIDTQYF
v_call: TRBV28; d_call: TRBD2; clone_size: .; j_call: TRBJ2-2; cdr3_nt: TGTGCCAGCAGCCCCAGGAGCGGGAGGGCCGGTTTCGGGGAGCTGTTTTTT; cdr3_aa: CASSPRSGRAGFGELFF
v_call: TRBV6-4; d_call: TRBD1; clone_size: .; j_call: TRBJ2-2; cdr3_nt: TGTGCCAGCAGAGGAGACAGGGGTTCCGCCGGGGAGCTGTTTTTT; cdr3_aa: CASRGDRGSAGELFF
v_call: TRBV15; d_call: .; clone_size: .; j_call: TRBJ2-7; cdr3_nt: TGTGCCACCAGCAGAACCTCAAACCCGGCCTACGAGCAGTACTTC; cdr3_aa: CATSRTSNPAYEQYF
v_call: TRBV5-1; d_call: TRBD1; clone_size: once; j_call: TRBJ1-2; cdr3_nt: TGCGCCAGCAAAGAACAGGGGAACTATGGCTACACCTTC; cdr3_aa: CASKEQGNYGYTF
v_call: TRBV18; d_call: TRBD2; clone_size: .; j_call: TRBJ2-2; cdr3_nt: TGTGCCAACTCACCACTCCTAGCGGGGAGGAGGACCGGGGAGCTGTTTTTT; cdr3_aa: CANSPLLAGRRTGELFF
v_call: TRBV2; d_call: .; clone_size: .; j_call: TRBJ2-2; cdr3_nt: TGTGCCAGCGTACTCCACCGGGAGCTGTTTTTT; cdr3_aa: CASVLHRELFF
v_call: TRBV7-2; d_call: .; clone_size: .; j_call: TRBJ2-3; cdr3_nt: TGTGCCAGCAGCTTAACGGGGTTAGATACGCAGTATTTT; cdr3_aa: CASSLTGLDTQYF
v_call: TRBV7-9; d_call: TRBD1; clone_size: .; j_call: TRBJ1-3; cdr3_nt: TGTGCCAGCAGCCCATTCAGGGGGATCGCTGGAAACACCATATATTTT; cdr3_aa: CASSPFRGIAGNTIYF
v_call: TRBV5-1; d_call: TRBD2; clone_size: .; j_call: TRBJ2-7; cdr3_nt: TGCGCCAGCAGCTTGGGGACTAGCGGGAGCGTCTACGAGCAGTACTTC; cdr3_aa: CASSLGTSGSVYEQYF
v_call: TRBV18; d_call: TRBD2; clone_size: .; j_call: TRBJ2-2; cdr3_nt: TGTGCCAGCTCACCGGGACTATCCACCGGGGAGCTGTTTTTT; cdr3_aa: CASSPGLSTGELFF
v_call: TRBV15; d_call: TRBD1; clone_size: .; j_call: TRBJ2-1; cdr3_nt: TGTGCCACCAGCAGAGACCCCTTGATGGGGGACAGGGGCGGCAATGAGCAGTTCTTC; cdr3_aa: CATSRDPLMGDRGGNEQFF
v_call: TRBV18; d_call: TRBD2; clone_size: .; j_call: TRBJ2-1; cdr3_nt: TGTGCCAGCTCTCTAGCGGGGGACAATGAGCAGTTCTTC; cdr3_aa: CASSLAGDNEQFF
v_call: TRBV5-5; d_call: .; clone_size: once; j_call: TRBJ1-5; cdr3_nt: TGTGCCAGCAGCCCACGGCCGGGGGGCAATCAGCCCCAGCATTTT; cdr3_aa: CASSPRPGGNQPQHF
v_call: TRBV7-2; d_call: TRBD2; clone_size: .; j_call: TRBJ2-5; cdr3_nt: TGTGCCAGCAGCTTCCAGACTAGCGGGAGGCAAGAGACCCAGTACTTC; cdr3_aa: CASSFQTSGRQETQYF
v_call: TRBV5-4; d_call: .; clone_size: .; j_call: TRBJ2-6; cdr3_nt: TGTGCCAGCAGCTTCTTGCCAGTTGGGGCCAACGTCCTGACTTTC; cdr3_aa: CASSFLPVGANVLTF
v_call: TRBV7-3; d_call: .; clone_size: .; j_call: TRBJ2-6; cdr3_nt: TGTGCCAGCAGCTTAACGAAGACCTCTGGGGCCAACGTCCTGACTTTC; cdr3_aa: CASSLTKTSGANVLTF
v_call: TRBV7-3; d_call: TRBD2; clone_size: .; j_call: TRBJ2-1; cdr3_nt: TGTGCCAGCAGCCAAGGGACTAGCGGCCATTACAATGAGCAGTTCTTC; cdr3_aa: CASSQGTSGHYNEQFF
v_call: TRBV7-8; d_call: .; clone_size: .; j_call: TRBJ1-5; cdr3_nt: TGTGCCAGCGGACGGCACTTTAGCAATCAGCCCCAGCATTTT; cdr3_aa: CASGRHFSNQPQHF
v_call: TRBV28; d_call: .; clone_size: .; j_call: TRBJ2-1; cdr3_nt: TGTGCCAGCAGTTTATACGATGAGCAGTTCTTC; cdr3_aa: CASSLYDEQFF
v_call: TRBV5-1; d_call: .; clone_size: .; j_call: TRBJ2-7; cdr3_nt: TGCGCCAGCAGACGGACCGGGACACGCTACGAGCAGTACTTC; cdr3_aa: CASRRTGTRYEQYF
v_call: TRBV18; d_call: .; clone_size: .; j_call: TRBJ1-5; cdr3_nt: TGTGCCAGCTCACCCCGATACGGGGACAATCAGCCCCAGCATTTT; cdr3_aa: CASSPRYGDNQPQHF
v_call: TRBV9; d_call: TRBD2; clone_size: .; j_call: TRBJ2-7; cdr3_nt: TGTGCCAGCAGCGTAGGGGTAGCGGGAGTTTTCGAGCAGTACTTC; cdr3_aa: CASSVGVAGVFEQYF
v_call: TRBV7-9; d_call: .; clone_size: .; j_call: TRBJ2-3; cdr3_nt: TGTGCCAGCAGCCCTACAGGGTTCCCCACAGATACGCAGTATTTT; cdr3_aa: CASSPTGFPTDTQYF
v_call: TRBV7-2; d_call: .; clone_size: once; j_call: TRBJ2-7; cdr3_nt: TGTGCCAGCAGCTTAGCGGCTCTCTCGGGGTTCTACGAGCAGTACTTC; cdr3_aa: CASSLAALSGFYEQYF
v_call: TRBV6-5; d_call: TRBD1; clone_size: .; j_call: TRBJ2-1; cdr3_nt: TGTGCCAGCAGTTACTCCGGGACAGGGATAGTTGATGAGCAGTTCTTC; cdr3_aa: CASSYSGTGIVDEQFF
v_call: TRBV4-1; d_call: .; clone_size: .; j_call: TRBJ2-7; cdr3_nt: TGCGCCAGCAGCAAACTTGCGACCGGCGGTGGATACGAGCAGTACTTC; cdr3_aa: CASSKLATGGGYEQYF
v_call: TRBV27; d_call: .; clone_size: .; j_call: TRBJ2-1; cdr3_nt: TGTGCCAGCAGTTTACTATCGCCATACGACAATGAGCAGTTCTTC; cdr3_aa: CASSLLSPYDNEQFF
v_call: TRBV18; d_call: .; clone_size: .; j_call: TRBJ1-4; cdr3_nt: TGTGCCAGCTCACCACCCGGCCAACCATTCGGGGAAAAACTGTTTTTT; cdr3_aa: CASSPPGQPFGEKLFF
v_call: TRBV6-5; d_call: TRBD1; clone_size: .; j_call: TRBJ1-2; cdr3_nt: TGTGCCAGCAGAAGACAGGGTGAGGTGACTGGCTACACCTTC; cdr3_aa: CASRRQGEVTGYTF
v_call: TRBV7-2; d_call: TRBD2; clone_size: .; j_call: TRBJ2-3; cdr3_nt: TGTGCCAGCAGCTCCTCGGGACTAGCGGCCCGCACAGATACGCAGTATTTT; cdr3_aa: CASSSSGLAARTDTQYF
v_call: TRBV11-3; d_call: TRBD2; clone_size: .; j_call: TRBJ2-1; cdr3_nt: TGTGCCAGCAGCTTAGATAAATGGGGTAAAGGGACTAGAAATGAGCAGTTCTTC; cdr3_aa: CASSLDKWGKGTRNEQFF
v_call: TRBV29-1; d_call: .; clone_size: .; j_call: TRBJ2-1; cdr3_nt: TGCAGCGTTGATACAGGGATCAATGAGCAGTTCTTC; cdr3_aa: CSVDTGINEQFF
v_call: TRBV4-3; d_call: TRBD1; clone_size: .; j_call: TRBJ2-7; cdr3_nt: TGCGCCAGCAGCCAAGCAGGGACAGGAGCAACCTACGAGCAGTACTTC; cdr3_aa: CASSQAGTGATYEQYF
v_call: TRBV5-1; d_call: TRBD2; clone_size: .; j_call: TRBJ2-1; cdr3_nt: TGCGCCAGCAGCTTGGGAGCGGGGGGAGGTGGGGACCAGCAGTTCTTC; cdr3_aa: CASSLGAGGGGDQQFF
v_call: TRBV27; d_call: .; clone_size: .; j_call: TRBJ2-6; cdr3_nt: TGTGCCAGCACTACTCCCCGAGGGGTACCTGGGGCCAACGTCCTGACTTTC; cdr3_aa: CASTTPRGVPGANVLTF
v_call: TRBV7-9; d_call: .; clone_size: .; j_call: TRBJ2-3; cdr3_nt: TGTGCCAGCAGCTTAGCTCCGGGGGGCACAGATACGCAGTATTTT; cdr3_aa: CASSLAPGGTDTQYF
v_call: TRBV5-4; d_call: TRBD1; clone_size: .; j_call: TRBJ1-3; cdr3_nt: TGTGCCAGCAGCTTGACCCAGGGGGGCTCCGGAAACACCATATATTTT; cdr3_aa: CASSLTQGGSGNTIYF
v_call: TRBV5-1; d_call: .; clone_size: .; j_call: TRBJ2-7; cdr3_nt: TGCGCCAGCAGTTCGGGCAGGGTTGGGCATCTCGAGCAGTACTTC; cdr3_aa: CASSSGRVGHLEQYF
v_call: TRBV28; d_call: .; clone_size: .; j_call: TRBJ2-7; cdr3_nt: TGTGCCAGCAATGTCGGGACACCGGGGGAGCAGTACTTC; cdr3_aa: CASNVGTPGEQYF
v_call: TRBV2; d_call: TRBD1; clone_size: few; j_call: TRBJ1-1; cdr3_nt: TGTGCCAGCAGTGGGGACAGGGGGCGGGACACTGAAGCTTTCTTT; cdr3_aa: CASSGDRGRDTEAFF
v_call: TRBV7-2; d_call: .; clone_size: once; j_call: TRBJ2-3; cdr3_nt: TGTGCCAGCAGCTTATGGGGGGGACAGGCGCAGTATTTT; cdr3_aa: CASSLWGGQAQYF
v_call: TRBV10-3; d_call: TRBD2; clone_size: once; j_call: TRBJ2-1; cdr3_nt: TGTGCCATCAGCGTCCCCATTAGCGGGAGTAAAAATGAGCAGTTCTTC; cdr3_aa: CAISVPISGSKNEQFF
v_call: TRBV19; d_call: .; clone_size: .; j_call: TRBJ1-3; cdr3_nt: TGTGCCAGTAGTATTCAATTCTCTGGAAACACCATATATTTT; cdr3_aa: CASSIQFSGNTIYF
v_call: TRBV28; d_call: TRBD1; clone_size: few; j_call: TRBJ1-4; cdr3_nt: TGTGCCAGCAGTGGACAGGAGCTGTACGGAAAACTGTTTTTT; cdr3_aa: CASSGQELYGKLFF
v_call: TRBV5-1; d_call: .; clone_size: .; j_call: TRBJ2-1; cdr3_nt: TGCGCCAGCAGCTTCCGGGGGCTGAATGAGCAGTTCTTC; cdr3_aa: CASSFRGLNEQFF
v_call: TRBV19; d_call: TRBD1; clone_size: .; j_call: TRBJ1-5; cdr3_nt: TGTGCCAGTAGTAGACGCAGGGGGGATAGCAATCAGCCCCAGCATTTT; cdr3_aa: CASSRRRGDSNQPQHF